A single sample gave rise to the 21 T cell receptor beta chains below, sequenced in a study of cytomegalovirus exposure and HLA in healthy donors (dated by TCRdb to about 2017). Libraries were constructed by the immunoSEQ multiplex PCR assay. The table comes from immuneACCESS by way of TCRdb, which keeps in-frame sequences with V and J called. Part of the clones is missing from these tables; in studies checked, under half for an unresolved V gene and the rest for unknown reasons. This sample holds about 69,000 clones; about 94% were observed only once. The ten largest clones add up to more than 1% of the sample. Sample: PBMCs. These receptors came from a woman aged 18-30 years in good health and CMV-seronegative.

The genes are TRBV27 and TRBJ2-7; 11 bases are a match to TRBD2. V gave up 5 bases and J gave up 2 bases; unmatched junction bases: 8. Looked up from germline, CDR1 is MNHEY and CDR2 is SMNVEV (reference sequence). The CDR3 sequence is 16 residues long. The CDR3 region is CASSPRTSGLPYEQYF. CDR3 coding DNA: TGTGCCAGCAGTCCACGGACTAGCGGGCTCCCCTACGAGCAGTACTTC.

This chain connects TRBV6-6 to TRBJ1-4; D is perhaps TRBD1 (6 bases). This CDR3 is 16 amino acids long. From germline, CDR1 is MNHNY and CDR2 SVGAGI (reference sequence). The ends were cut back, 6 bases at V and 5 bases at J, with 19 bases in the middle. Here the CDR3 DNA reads TGTGCCAGCAGGACTGGGGGCAGGCGACTAAATGAAAAACTGTTTTTT. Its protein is CASRTGGRRLNEKLFF.

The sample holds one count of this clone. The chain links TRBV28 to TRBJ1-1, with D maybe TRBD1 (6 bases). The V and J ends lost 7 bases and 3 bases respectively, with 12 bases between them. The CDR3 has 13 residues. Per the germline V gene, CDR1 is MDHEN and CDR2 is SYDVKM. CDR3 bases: TGTGCCAGCACCCCGGGACACCACACTGAAGCTTTCTTT. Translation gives CASTPGHHTEAFF.

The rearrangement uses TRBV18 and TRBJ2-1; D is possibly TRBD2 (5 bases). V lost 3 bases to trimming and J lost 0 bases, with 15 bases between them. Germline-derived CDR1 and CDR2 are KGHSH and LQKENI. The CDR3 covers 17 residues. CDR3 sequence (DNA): TGTGCCAGCTCACCGGTCCCCAAGGGAGTCTCCTACAATGAGCAGTTCTTC. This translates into CASSPVPKGVSYNEQFF.

The CDR3 is CASSSSGETQYF. In DNA form, the CDR3 reads TGCGCCAGCAGCTCGAGCGGGGAGACCCAGTACTTC. The chain links TRBV5-1 to TRBJ2-5, with D perhaps matching TRBD2 (6 bases). V lost 3 bases and J lost 5, with 8 bases in between. The V gene's germline CDR1 is SGHRS and CDR2 YFSETQ. There are 12 residues in the CDR3.

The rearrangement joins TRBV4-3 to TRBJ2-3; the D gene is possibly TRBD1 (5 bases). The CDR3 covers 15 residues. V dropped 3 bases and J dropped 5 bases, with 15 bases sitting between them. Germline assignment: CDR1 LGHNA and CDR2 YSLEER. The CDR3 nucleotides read TGCGCCAGCAGCCAGTCGGACAATGTGAAAGATACGCAGTATTTT. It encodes CASSQSDNVKDTQYF.

Here the CDR3 reads CASSSTGRSGNTIYF. In DNA form, the CDR3 reads TGTGCCAGCAGCTCGACAGGGAGGTCTGGAAACACCATATATTTT. The chain is built from TRBV7-8 and TRBJ1-3; 7 bases line up with TRBD1. V gave up 4 bases and J gave up 1 base; unmatched junction bases: 4. Germline CDR1 SGHVS, CDR2 FQNEAQ. This CDR3 comprises 15 residues.

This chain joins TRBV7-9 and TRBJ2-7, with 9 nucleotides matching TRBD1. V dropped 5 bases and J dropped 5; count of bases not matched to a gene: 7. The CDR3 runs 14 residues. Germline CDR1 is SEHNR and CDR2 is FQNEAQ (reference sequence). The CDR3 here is CASSPGTGWNEQYF. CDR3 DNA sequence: TGTGCCAGCAGCCCCGGGACAGGGTGGAACGAGCAGTACTTC.

The CDR3 bases are TGCGCCAGCAGCTACCAGGGGGCAGATACGCAGTATTTT. Residues: CASSYQGADTQYF. The chain has TRBV5-1 and TRBJ2-3; 7 bases agree with TRBD1. Germline V lookup: CDR1 SGHRS, CDR2 YFSETQ. Unmatched junction bases numbered 2, after V lost 3 bases and J lost 4 bases. CDR3 length: 13 residues.

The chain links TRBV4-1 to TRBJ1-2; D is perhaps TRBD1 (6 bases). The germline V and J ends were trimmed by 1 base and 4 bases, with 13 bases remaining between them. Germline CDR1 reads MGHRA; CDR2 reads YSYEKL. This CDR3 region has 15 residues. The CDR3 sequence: CASSQGGQGFYGYTF. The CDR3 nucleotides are TGCGCCAGCAGCCAAGGGGGGCAGGGCTTCTATGGCTACACCTTC.

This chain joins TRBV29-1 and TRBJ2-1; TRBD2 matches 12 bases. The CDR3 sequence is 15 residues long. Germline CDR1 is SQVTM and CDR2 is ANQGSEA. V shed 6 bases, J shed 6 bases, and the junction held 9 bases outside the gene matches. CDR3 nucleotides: TGCAGCGTGCTGACTAGCGGGAGTCTTTTCAATGAGCAGTTCTTC. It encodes CSVLTSGSLFNEQFF.

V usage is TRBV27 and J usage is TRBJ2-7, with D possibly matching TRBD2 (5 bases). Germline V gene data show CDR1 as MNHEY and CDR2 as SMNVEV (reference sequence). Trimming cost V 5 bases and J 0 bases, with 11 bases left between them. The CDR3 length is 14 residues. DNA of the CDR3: TGTGCCAGCAGTCCAGCGGTAAGCTCCTACGAGCAGTACTTC. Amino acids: CASSPAVSSYEQYF.

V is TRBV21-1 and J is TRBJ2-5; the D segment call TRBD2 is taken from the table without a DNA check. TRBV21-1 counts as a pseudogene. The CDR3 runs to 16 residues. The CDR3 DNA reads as TGTGCCAGCAGCGCCCGTCAACTAGCGGGAAAAGAGACCCAGTACTTC. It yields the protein CASSARQLAGKETQYF.

The CDR3 loop is CASSHATNEKLFF. CDR3 nucleotide sequence: TGTGCCAGTAGCCATGCAACTAATGAAAAACTGTTTTTT. V usage is TRBV19 and J usage is TRBJ1-4; D gene unclear. This CDR3 contains 13 residues. V was clipped by 6 bases and J by 0 bases, with 5 bases between them. CDR1 is LNHDA and CDR2 is SQIVND in the germline V gene (reference sequence).

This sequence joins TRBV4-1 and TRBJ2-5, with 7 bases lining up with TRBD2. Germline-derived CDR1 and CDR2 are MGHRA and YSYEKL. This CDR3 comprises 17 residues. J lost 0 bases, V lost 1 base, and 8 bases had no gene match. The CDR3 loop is CASSQGGGGVYQETQYF. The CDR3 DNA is TGCGCCAGCAGCCAAGGGGGTGGGGGGGTGTACCAAGAGACCCAGTACTTC.

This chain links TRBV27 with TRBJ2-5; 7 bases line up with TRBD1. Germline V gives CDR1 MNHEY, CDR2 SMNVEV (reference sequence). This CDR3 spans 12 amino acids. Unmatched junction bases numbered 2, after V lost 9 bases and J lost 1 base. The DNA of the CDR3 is TGTGCCAGTGGGACAGCCCAAGAGACCCAGTACTTC. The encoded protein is CASGTAQETQYF.

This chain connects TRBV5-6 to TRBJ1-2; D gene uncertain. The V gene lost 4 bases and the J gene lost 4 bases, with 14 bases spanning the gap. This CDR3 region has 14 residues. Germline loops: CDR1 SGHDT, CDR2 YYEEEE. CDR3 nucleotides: TGTGCCAGCAGCCCCTGGATCGGGTTCTATGGCTACACCTTC. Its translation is CASSPWIGFYGYTF. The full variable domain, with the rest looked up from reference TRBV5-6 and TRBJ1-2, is DAGVTQSPTHLIKTRGQQVTLRCSPKSGHDTVSWYQQALGQGPQFIFQYYEEEERQRGNFPDRFSGHQFPNYSSELNVNALLLGDSALYLCASSPWIGFYGYTFGSGTRLTVV.

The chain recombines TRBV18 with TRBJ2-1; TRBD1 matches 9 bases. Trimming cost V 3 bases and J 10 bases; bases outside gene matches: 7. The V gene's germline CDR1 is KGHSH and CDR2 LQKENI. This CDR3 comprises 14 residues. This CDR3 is CASSPGDRVLEQFF. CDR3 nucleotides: TGTGCCAGCTCACCGGGGGACAGGGTTCTGGAGCAGTTCTTC.

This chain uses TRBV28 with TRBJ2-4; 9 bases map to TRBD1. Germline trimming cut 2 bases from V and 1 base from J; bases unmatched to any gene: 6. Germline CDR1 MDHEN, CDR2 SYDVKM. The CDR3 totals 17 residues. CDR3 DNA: TGTGCCAGCAGTTTAGACCGGGACAGGGACGCCAAAAACATTCAGTACTTC. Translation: CASSLDRDRDAKNIQYF. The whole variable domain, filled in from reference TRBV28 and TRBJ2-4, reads DVKVTQSSRYLVKRTGEKVFLECVQDMDHENMFWYRQDPGLGLRLIYFSYDVKMKEKGDIPEGYSVSREKKERFSLILESASTNQTSMYLCASSLDRDRDAKNIQYFGAGTRLSVL.

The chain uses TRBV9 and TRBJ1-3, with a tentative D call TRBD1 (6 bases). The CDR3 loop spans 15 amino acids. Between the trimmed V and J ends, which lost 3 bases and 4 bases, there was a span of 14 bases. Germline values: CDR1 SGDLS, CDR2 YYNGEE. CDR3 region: CASSARGEIGNTIYF. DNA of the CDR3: TGTGCCAGCAGCGCCAGGGGCGAGATCGGAAACACCATATATTTT.

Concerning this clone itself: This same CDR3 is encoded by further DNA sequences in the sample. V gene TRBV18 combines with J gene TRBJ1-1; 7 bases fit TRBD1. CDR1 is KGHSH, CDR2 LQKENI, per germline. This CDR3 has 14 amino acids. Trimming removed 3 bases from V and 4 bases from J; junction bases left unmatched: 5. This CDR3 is CASSPGQVGTEAFF. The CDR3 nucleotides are TGTGCCAGCTCACCTGGACAGGTTGGCACTGAAGCTTTCTTT.